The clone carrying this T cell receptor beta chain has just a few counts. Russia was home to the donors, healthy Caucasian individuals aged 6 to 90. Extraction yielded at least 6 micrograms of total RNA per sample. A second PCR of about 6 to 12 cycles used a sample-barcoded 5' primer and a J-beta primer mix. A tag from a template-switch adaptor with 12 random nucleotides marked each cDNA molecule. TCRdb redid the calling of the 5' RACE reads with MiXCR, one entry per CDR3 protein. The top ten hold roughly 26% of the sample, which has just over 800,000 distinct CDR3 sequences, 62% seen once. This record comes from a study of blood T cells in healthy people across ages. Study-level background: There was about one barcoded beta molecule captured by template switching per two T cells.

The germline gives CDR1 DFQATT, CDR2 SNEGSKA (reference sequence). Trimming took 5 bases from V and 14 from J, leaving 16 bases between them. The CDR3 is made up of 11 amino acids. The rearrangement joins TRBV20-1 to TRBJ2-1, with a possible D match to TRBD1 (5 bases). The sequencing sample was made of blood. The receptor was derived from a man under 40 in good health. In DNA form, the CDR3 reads TGCAGTGCTTTTCCAGGGAAGTTTGAGTTCTTC. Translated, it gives CSAFPGKFEFF.